A few counts support the clone carrying this T cell receptor (beta chain). Its antigen is still unknown. This specimen belongs to a study of response to subunit inactivated influenza vaccine. The CDR3 sequence is 14 residues long. Germline CDR1 is KGHSH and CDR2 is LQKENI. Trimming cost V 0 bases and J 8 bases, with 10 bases left between them. TCRdb reprocessed the RT-PCR reads with MiXCR, giving one entry per CDR3 protein. The profile covers 550,000 to 800,000 distinct CDR3 sequences, with approximately 15% appearing a single time and under 14% taken by the ten largest. Study-level findings and limits: That few new T cells are recruited by each seasonal influenza vaccination was the authors' suggestion.

The chain couples TRBV18 to TRBJ1-4; D is possibly TRBD1 (5 bases). The material sequenced was PBMCs from blood, taken 12 days after vaccination. This clonotype was sampled from a man aged 50 to 59 who received an inactivated influenza vaccine. The CDR3 nucleotides read TGTGCCAGCTCACCACCGTGGGGCCGGGAAAAACTGTTTTTT. Amino acid sequence: CASSPPWGREKLFF.